One sample yielded the 26 T cell receptor beta chains listed below, sequenced in a study of blood T cell repertoires in COVID-19. The method was immunoSEQ multiplex PCR; TCRdb's version includes in-frame clones alone and lacks a portion of them. The profile shows tens of thousands of clones, roughly 87% of them singletons. The sample consisted of peripheral blood. The origin of the receptors is a woman of 80 years or more with acute or convalescent COVID-19.

V and J are TRBV19 and TRBJ2-7; 9 bases match TRBD1. J was trimmed by 6 bases and V by 3 bases; bases with no gene match: 3. The CDR3 covers 13 residues. CDR1 is LNHDA, CDR2 SQIVND, per germline (reference sequence). The CDR3 region has the DNA TGTGCCAGTAGTATCGACAGGGGGGGCGAGCAGTACTTC. This translates into CASSIDRGGEQYF.

V and J are TRBV3-1 (or the pseudogene TRBV3-2) and TRBJ2-7; 7 positions agree with TRBD1. Germline-derived CDR1 and CDR2 are LGHDT and YNNKEL (reference sequence). The CDR3 length is 15 residues. V was clipped by 1 base and J by 1 base; unmatched bases: 4. The CDR3 coding sequence is TGTGCCAGCAGCCAAGTGCCGACAGGGTCCTACGAGCAGTACTTC. This gives the protein CASSQVPTGSYEQYF.

The rearrangement links TRBV25-1 to TRBJ2-3; 7 positions agree with TRBD1. The germline V gene encodes CDR1 MGHDK and CDR2 SYGVNS. The V and J ends lost 1 base and 6 bases, in that order; junction bases with no gene match: 10. The CDR3 spans 16 residues. CDR3 DNA: TGTGCCAGCAGTGAATGGAGGCAGGGGGTCGCCGATACGCAGTATTTT. Amino acids: CASSEWRQGVADTQYF.

The chain combines TRBV29-1 with TRBJ1-2; TRBD1 might be the D (5 bases). CDR1 is SQVTM and CDR2 is ANQGSEA in the germline V gene. This CDR3 spans 15 amino acids. Trimming removed 3 bases at V and 4 bases at J, with 18 bases between. The CDR3 DNA reads as TGCAGCGTTGAGAGTCCCGGGGGGGGACTCTATGGCTACACCTTC. It specifies CSVESPGGGLYGYTF.

This rearrangement joins TRBV19 to TRBJ2-7, with D unresolved. The germline V gene has CDR1 LNHDA and CDR2 SQIVND (reference sequence). V dropped 11 bases and J dropped 3 bases, with 17 bases sitting between them. The length of the CDR3 is 13 residues. The CDR3 region is CAQKCNSRYEQYF. The CDR3 DNA is TGTGCCCAGAAGTGTAACAGCCGCTACGAGCAGTACTTC.

The chain recombines TRBV30 with TRBJ1-2, with 9 bases lining up with TRBD1. V lost 2 bases to trimming and J lost 0 bases; unmatched junction nucleotides: 7. CDR3 length equals 16 residues. Per germline, CDR1 GTSNPN and CDR2 SVGIG (reference sequence). The CDR3 coding sequence is TGTGCCTGGAGTACACGGGACAGGGCATCTAACTATGGCTACACCTTC. Translation gives CAWSTRDRASNYGYTF. Full variable domain (rest looked up from reference TRBV30 and TRBJ1-2): SQTIHQWPATLVQPVGSPLSLECTVEGTSNPNLYWYRQAAGRGLQLLFYSVGIGQISSEVPQNLSASRPQDRQFILSSKKLLLSDSGFYLCAWSTRDRASNYGYTFGSGTRLTVV.

The V call is TRBV23-1, the J call TRBJ1-2, with no clear D. TRBV23-1 is identified as an open reading frame with a role that is uncertain. V was cut by 0 bases and J by 5 bases, with 10 bases left in between. This CDR3 has 14 amino acids. The CDR3 sequence is CASSQSVGRYGYTF. CDR3 in DNA: TGCGCCAGCAGTCAATCGGTTGGGAGGTATGGCTACACCTTC.

The chain uses TRBV7-7 and TRBJ1-1, with D maybe TRBD1 (5 bases). The germline CDR1 and CDR2 sequences are SSHAT and FNYEAQ (reference sequence). This CDR3 is 13 amino acids long. Trimming removed 5 bases at V and 6 bases at J, with 13 bases between. CDR3 in DNA: TGTGCCAGCAGCACTGGTCCGGGGGCTGAAGCTTTCTTT. It encodes CASSTGPGAEAFF. Full variable domain (rest looked up from reference TRBV7-7 and TRBJ1-1): GAGVSQSPRYKVTKRGQDVTLRCDPISSHATLYWYQQALGQGPEFLTYFNYEAQPDKSGLPSDRFSAERPEGSISTLTIQRTEQRDSAMYRCASSTGPGAEAFFGQGTRLTVV.

Only a few counts were recorded for this clone. This chain connects TRBV19 to TRBJ1-4, with D perhaps TRBD1 (5 bases). The V end was cut by 0 bases, the J end by 12 bases, with 14 bases between. Germline assignment: CDR1 LNHDA and CDR2 SQIVND (reference sequence). There are 14 residues in the CDR3. This CDR3 reads CASSIEGRAEELFF. The CDR3 bases are TGTGCCAGTAGTATAGAAGGCAGGGCCGAAGAACTGTTTTTT.

As for this clone: This same CDR3 is encoded by further DNA sequences in the sample. DNA of the CDR3: TGTGCCAGCAGTTGGACAGGAGGAATTCAGCCCCAGCATTTT. Amino acids: CASSWTGGIQPQHF. The gene calls are TRBV6-5 and TRBJ1-5, with 7 bases lining up with TRBD1. The junction had 6 bases not matched to a gene; V was cut back by 4 bases and J by 6 bases. Germline CDR1 is MNHEY and CDR2 is SVGAGI. The CDR3 loop spans 14 amino acids.

The V gene is TRBV6-1, the J gene TRBJ2-5, with D maybe TRBD1 (6 bases). Germline CDR1 is MNHNS and CDR2 is SASEGT. V was clipped by 2 bases and J by 4 bases, with 14 bases between them. The CDR3 contains 15 residues. The CDR3 coding sequence is TGTGCCAGCAGTGAAAACAGCGTAGGGGGAGAGACCCAGTACTTC. Amino acids: CASSENSVGGETQYF.

This sequence joins TRBV2 and TRBJ2-7; D is ambiguous. This CDR3 region has 11 residues. Germline V CDR1 and CDR2: SNHLY, FYNNEI. Trimming stripped 2 bases from V and 7 bases from J, with 6 bases between. In DNA form, the CDR3 reads TGTGCCAGCAGTGAACGTCGGGAGCAGTACTTC. It yields the protein CASSERREQYF.

The rearrangement uses TRBV5-6 and TRBJ2-1, with a weak D call TRBD2 (6 bases). The CDR3 extends over 18 amino acids. Trimming removed 0 bases at V and 0 bases at J, with 16 bases between. The germline V gene has CDR1 SGHDT and CDR2 YYEEEE. The CDR3 spells CASSLAVLAMSSYNEQFF. The CDR3 DNA is TGTGCCAGCAGCTTGGCCGTACTAGCTATGAGCTCCTACAATGAGCAGTTCTTC.

This clone was found a few times. The chain is built from TRBV24-1 and TRBJ2-3, with 8 positions matching TRBD2. V gave up 9 bases and J gave up 3 bases; unmatched junction bases: 4. Per germline, CDR1 KGHDR and CDR2 SFDVKD. This CDR3 has 13 residues. This CDR3 reads CATGPSGTDTQYF. For the CDR3, the DNA is TGTGCCACCGGGCCTAGCGGGACAGATACGCAGTATTTT.

The V call is TRBV6-5, the J call TRBJ1-4; no reliable D call. V was trimmed by 6 bases and J by 0 bases, leaving 8 bases between them. Germline V CDR1 and CDR2: MNHEY, SVGAGI. The CDR3 is 14 residues long. CDR3 amino acids: CASRLLATNEKLFF. The CDR3 DNA reads as TGTGCCAGCAGATTGCTAGCAACTAATGAAAAACTGTTTTTT.

The chain carries TRBV30 and TRBJ2-7; the match to TRBD2 covers 8 bases. From germline, CDR1 is GTSNPN and CDR2 SVGIG (reference sequence). V dropped 8 bases and J dropped 2; count of bases not matched to a gene: 11. This CDR3 has 14 residues. CDR3 nucleotides: TGTGCCAGGGCTTCGGGGGGGCGGACCTACGAGCAGTACTTC. Its translation: CARASGGRTYEQYF.

CDR3 coding DNA: TGTGCCACCAGCACCCGGGACGGGGAGCTGTTTTTT. It yields the protein CATSTRDGELFF. The chain joins TRBV15 to TRBJ2-2, with D tentatively TRBD2 (5 bases). This CDR3 is 12 amino acids long. Looked up from germline, CDR1 is LNHNV and CDR2 is YYDKDF (reference sequence). V was cut by 4 bases and J by 7 bases, with 7 bases left in between.

The chain combines TRBV5-1 with TRBJ1-2; 7 nucleotides agree with TRBD1. Germline values: CDR1 SGHRS, CDR2 YFSETQ. This CDR3 region has 14 residues. V lost 4 bases, J lost 6 bases, and 9 bases stayed unmatched. Written as DNA, the CDR3 is TGCGCCAGCAGCGCTAAAGGGGGCGCGGATGGCTACACCTTC. Translating gives CASSAKGGADGYTF. Filled out from reference TRBV5-1 and TRBJ1-2, the complete variable domain reads KAGVTQTPRYLIKTRGQQVTLSCSPISGHRSVSWYQQTPGQGLQFLFEYFSETQRNKGNFPGRFSGRQFSNSRSEMNVSTLELGDSALYLCASSAKGGADGYTFGSGTRLTVV.

This CDR3 is CASSLTGTSGLTDTQYF. CDR3 nucleotides: TGTGCCAGCAGCTTAACGGGGACTAGCGGCCTCACAGATACGCAGTATTTT. This chain connects TRBV7-8 to TRBJ2-3; 11 bases align to TRBD2. This CDR3 region has 17 residues. V was clipped by 2 bases and J by 2 bases; unmatched bases: 6. The germline V gene encodes CDR1 SGHVS and CDR2 FQNEAQ.

The chain links TRBV7-9 to TRBJ1-1; D not resolved. Deletions cut 2 bases from V and 3 bases from J, with 13 bases between. Germline V CDR1 and CDR2: SEHNR, FQNEAQ (reference sequence). CDR3 length: 15 residues. The CDR3 DNA reads as TGTGCCAGCAGCTTAAGAGGGTCGGGGTACACTGAAGCTTTCTTT. This sequence encodes CASSLRGSGYTEAFF.

The chain has TRBV24-1 and TRBJ2-1; 8 bases match TRBD1. V lost 7 bases and J lost 9; bases outside the gene matches: 1. Germline lookup yields CDR1 KGHDR and CDR2 SFDVKD. This CDR3 is built from 11 residues. This CDR3 is CATRQGGEQFF. The CDR3 nucleotides are TGTGCCACCAGACAGGGGGGTGAGCAGTTCTTC.

The chain joins TRBV28 to TRBJ2-3; tentative D call: TRBD1 (5 bases). The length of the CDR3 is 11 residues. The ends were cut back, 7 bases at V and 3 bases at J, with 5 bases in the middle. CDR1 and CDR2 from the germline V gene are MDHEN and SYDVKM. The CDR3 sequence: CASKGTDTQYF. In DNA form, the CDR3 reads TGTGCCAGCAAGGGGACAGATACGCAGTATTTT.

V usage is TRBV20-1 and J usage is TRBJ2-5; D gene uncertain. The CDR3 runs to 11 residues. CDR1 is DFQATT, CDR2 SNEGSKA, per germline (reference sequence). Between the trimmed V and J ends, which lost 1 base and 2 bases, there was a span of 2 bases. The CDR3, as DNA: TGCAGTGCTAGAGTACAAGAGACCCAGTACTTC. Amino acid sequence: CSARVQETQYF.

V usage is TRBV7-3 and J usage is TRBJ2-3; 16 bases are shared with TRBD2. The CDR3 extends over 17 amino acids. V lost 5 bases and J lost 5; bases outside the gene matches: 7. In germline, CDR1 is SGHTA, CDR2 FQGTGA. The CDR3 reads CASSPGLAGGLKDTQYF. CDR3 sequence (DNA): TGTGCCAGCAGCCCGGGACTAGCGGGAGGGCTGAAAGATACGCAGTATTTT.

The V gene is TRBV29-1, the J gene TRBJ2-3, with D possibly being TRBD1 (6 bases). The V end lost 4 bases, the J end lost 1 base, and 12 bases lay between the germline ends. The germline V gene has CDR1 SQVTM and CDR2 ANQGSEA. CDR3 length equals 14 residues. This CDR3 is CSVVQGRGTDTQYF. CDR3 DNA sequence: TGCAGCGTTGTCCAGGGGCGAGGCACAGATACGCAGTATTTT.

This rearrangement joins TRBV5-1 to TRBJ2-1; 11 nucleotides match TRBD1. Germline values: CDR1 SGHRS, CDR2 YFSETQ. V shed 4 bases and J 9 bases; nucleotides not matched to a gene: 12. The CDR3 runs 16 residues. The CDR3 loop reads CASSRSPGQGDGEQFF. In nucleotides, the CDR3 is TGCGCCAGCAGCAGATCTCCGGGACAGGGGGACGGTGAGCAGTTCTTC.